This is a list of T cell receptor beta chains from one sample in a study of T cell responses to AZD1222 COVID-19 vaccine. Data came from immunoSEQ multiplex PCR; TCRdb stores just in-frame clones and leaves some out. This table has some 90,000 clones, roughly 88% appearing once. The source was peripheral blood, collected on day 0 of AZD1222 vaccination. These receptors all stem from an adult in good health. CDR3s include the opening cysteine and the closing phenylalanine or tryptophan. D genes are given only for firm matches. Only part of the rows carry a size: once, few, many, or a class if the clone is expanded.

v_gene: TRBV4-1
d_gene: TRBD1
j_gene: TRBJ1-2
abundance: -
len: 16
CDR3nt: TGCGCCAGCAGCCAACCCCGGTCTCAGGGGGCGGGAGGCTACACCTTC
CDR3aa: CASSQPRSQGAGGYTF

v_gene: TRBV6-2/TRBV6-3
d_gene: TRBD1
j_gene: TRBJ1-1
abundance: -
len: 13
CDR3nt: TGTGCCAGCAGTTACTCGACAGGGGCTGAAGCTTTCTTT
CDR3aa: CASSYSTGAEAFF

v_gene: TRBV6-2/TRBV6-3
d_gene: -
j_gene: TRBJ1-3
abundance: -
len: 14
CDR3nt: TGTGCCAGCAGTTACCGGCAAGGGGTATCGGCCATATATTTT
CDR3aa: CASSYRQGVSAIYF

v_gene: TRBV6-5
d_gene: -
j_gene: TRBJ2-5
abundance: -
len: 12
CDR3nt: TGTGCCAGCAATCAACAGGGGGGGGTTGGGCACTTC
CDR3aa: CASNQQGGVGHF

v_gene: TRBV28
d_gene: -
j_gene: TRBJ1-1
abundance: once
len: 12
CDR3nt: TGTGCCAGCAGACCTTTACCCTCTGAAGCTTTCTTT
CDR3aa: CASRPLPSEAFF

v_gene: TRBV3-1/TRBV3-2
d_gene: TRBD2
j_gene: TRBJ2-1
abundance: -
len: 14
CDR3nt: TGTGCCAGCCGGACTAGCGCCACGTTGGGGGAGCAGTTCTTC
CDR3aa: CASRTSATLGEQFF

v_gene: TRBV7-2
d_gene: TRBD1
j_gene: TRBJ1-5
abundance: -
len: 15
CDR3nt: TGTGCCAGCAGCCTAGGGACGTCAGGGGGGCAGCCCCAGCATTTT
CDR3aa: CASSLGTSGGQPQHF

v_gene: TRBV6-2/TRBV6-3
d_gene: -
j_gene: TRBJ2-3
abundance: -
len: 14
CDR3nt: TGTGCCAGCAGTTTCCGGGACTGGAAGAATACGCAGTATTTT
CDR3aa: CASSFRDWKNTQYF

v_gene: TRBV28
d_gene: -
j_gene: TRBJ1-1
abundance: few
len: 13
CDR3nt: TGTGCCAGCAGCCTCGGTGAACCGGCCGAAGCTTTCTTT
CDR3aa: CASSLGEPAEAFF

v_gene: TRBV19
d_gene: -
j_gene: TRBJ1-1
abundance: -
len: 15
CDR3nt: TGTGCCAGTAGTAGTGGGACCAAATTTAACACTGAAGCTTTCTTT
CDR3aa: CASSSGTKFNTEAFF

v_gene: TRBV10-3
d_gene: -
j_gene: TRBJ1-2
abundance: -
len: 15
CDR3nt: TGTGCCATCAGTGACCTACAGGCTTCTAACTATGGCTACACCTTC
CDR3aa: CAISDLQASNYGYTF

v_gene: TRBV6-1
d_gene: -
j_gene: TRBJ1-2
abundance: -
len: 14
CDR3nt: TGTGCCAGCAGTGAAGAGGTGTGGAACTATGGCTACACCTTC
CDR3aa: CASSEEVWNYGYTF

v_gene: TRBV10-1
d_gene: -
j_gene: TRBJ1-5
abundance: -
len: 15
CDR3nt: TGCGCCAGCAGTGCCAAGGGGGACTTTAATCAGCCCCAGCATTTT
CDR3aa: CASSAKGDFNQPQHF

v_gene: TRBV5-8
d_gene: -
j_gene: TRBJ1-2
abundance: -
len: 15
CDR3nt: TGTGCCAGCAGCCCCCGGCAGGCGGGGGACTATGGCTACACCTTC
CDR3aa: CASSPRQAGDYGYTF

v_gene: TRBV4-3
d_gene: -
j_gene: TRBJ1-6
abundance: -
len: 16
CDR3nt: TGCGCCAGCAGCCTAGACGAGGCCCTACCTTATTCACCCCTCCACTTT
CDR3aa: CASSLDEALPYSPLHF

v_gene: TRBV6-5
d_gene: TRBD1
j_gene: TRBJ2-5
abundance: -
len: 15
CDR3nt: TGTGCCAGCAGACCTTATTCACAGGGGGGAGAGACCCAGTACTTC
CDR3aa: CASRPYSQGGETQYF

v_gene: TRBV7-9
d_gene: TRBD1
j_gene: TRBJ2-5
abundance: -
len: 15
CDR3nt: TGTGCCAGCAGGGAGGGGGACAGGGCCGGGGAGACCCAGTACTTC
CDR3aa: CASREGDRAGETQYF